This T cell receptor (beta chain) was identified in a study of T cell responses to AZD1222 COVID-19 vaccine. The CDR3 runs 16 residues. The data were produced by immunoSEQ multiplex PCR, yet TCRdb's version contains in-frame clones alone and is incomplete. The table shows 15,000 or so clones, with approximately 90% occurring only once. This sequence originates from an adult who received the AZD1222 COVID-19 vaccine. The rearrangement uses TRBV21-1 and TRBJ2-2; no DNA check was done on the table's D call, TRBD1. TRBV21-1 has pseudogene status. The sequencing used peripheral blood, collected 28 days after the second AZD1222 dose. The CDR3 here is CASSKAGTENTGELFF. The CDR3 coding sequence is TGTGCCAGCAGCAAAGCAGGGACAGAGAACACCGGGGAGCTGTTTTTT.